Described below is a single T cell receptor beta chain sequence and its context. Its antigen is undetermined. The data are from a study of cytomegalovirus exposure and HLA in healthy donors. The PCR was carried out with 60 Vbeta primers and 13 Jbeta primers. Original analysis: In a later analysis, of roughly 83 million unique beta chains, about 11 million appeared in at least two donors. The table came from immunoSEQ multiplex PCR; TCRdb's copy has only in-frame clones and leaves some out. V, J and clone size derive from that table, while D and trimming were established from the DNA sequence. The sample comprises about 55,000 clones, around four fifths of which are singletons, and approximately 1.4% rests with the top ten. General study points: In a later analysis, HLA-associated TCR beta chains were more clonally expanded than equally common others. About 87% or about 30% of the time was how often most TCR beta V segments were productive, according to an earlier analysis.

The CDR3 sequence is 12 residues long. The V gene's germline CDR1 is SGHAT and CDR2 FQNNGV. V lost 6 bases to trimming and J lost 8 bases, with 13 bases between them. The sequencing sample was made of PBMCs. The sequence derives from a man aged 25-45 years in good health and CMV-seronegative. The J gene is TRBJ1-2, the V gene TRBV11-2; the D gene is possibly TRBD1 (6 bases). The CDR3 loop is CASSQQGSGYTF. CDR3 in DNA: TGTGCCAGCAGTCAACAGGGCTCCGGCTACACCTTC.